Below, one T cell receptor (beta chain) is given with its context. The CDR3 consists of 14 residues. The J segment lost 0 bases and the V segment lost 10 bases, leaving 6 bases of the junction unmatched. Germline V gene lookup returns CDR1 MNHEY and CDR2 SVGAGI. Participant reports of clinical history set cohort assignment. This sample stems from a study of blood T cell repertoires in COVID-19. Assay: immunoSEQ multiplex PCR; the TCRdb copy retains only in-frame clones and omits some. The sample has 350,000 to 400,000 clones, approximately 93% seen once; the top ten hold 0.8% to 0.9%. The sequenced sample was PBMCs or T cells enriched from blood (not recorded which). This sequence was found in a middle-aged woman who had been exposed to COVID-19. The V gene is TRBV6-5, the J gene TRBJ2-3; 8 bases match TRBD2. The CDR3 loop reads CATLAGASTDTQYF. CDR3 DNA: TGTGCCACCCTAGCGGGCGCTAGCACAGATACGCAGTATTTT.